What follows describes a single T cell receptor (beta chain). No antigen is known for it. The data originate from a study of vaccination effects on CD4 cells after COVID-19. Antigen-specific CD4+ T cell clonotypes were called by their expansion after viral peptide-pool culture in ViraFEST. Researchers isolated CD4+ T cells once 9 to 11 days of culture had elapsed. Each participant received a vaccine that was either BNT162b2 or mRNA-1273, given as two doses. Wells each received some 2.2 million PBMC, cultured with about 10 IU/ml IL-2 and around 9.8 ug/ml peptides. On both days 3 and 7, half of the culture medium was replaced with IL-2 medium. Germline lookup yields CDR1 MNHNS and CDR2 SASEGT. V trimming: 3 bases; J trimming: 10 bases; junction bases outside the gene matches: 6. The CDR3 totals 14 residues. Study-level results: At late timepoints after vaccination, vaccine- and infection-induced clones shrank markedly.

Clones were sequenced by immunoSEQ multiplex PCR, and TCRdb holds only the in-frame ones, with some missing. The sample lists over 25,000 clones; around 79% were seen once. The chain links TRBV6-1 to TRBJ1-4; 9 nucleotides align to TRBD1. Sequencing was performed on CD4+ T cells from PBMCs cultured with SARS-CoV-2 spike peptides, taken after COVID-19 vaccination. The source is a human donor who received a COVID-19 vaccine. Some clones in this sample may be carry-over from other donors' samples. CDR3 in DNA: TGTGCCAGCAGTGAGGGGACAGGGTACCGAAAACTGTTTTTT. As protein: CASSEGTGYRKLFF.